The 26 T cell receptor beta chains below were found in one sample sequenced in a study of blood T cell repertoires in COVID-19. Measured with immunoSEQ multiplex PCR; TCRdb has only the in-frame clones, and not every one. The sample lists about 230,000 clones, around nine tenths seen once, with 11% in the top ten. Sequenced sample: PBMCs or T cells enriched from blood (not recorded which). Receptor source: a man aged 30-40 years who had recovered from COVID-19.

V is TRBV29-1 and J is TRBJ1-1; the match to TRBD1 covers 8 bases. Germline V gene sequence: CDR1 SQVTM, CDR2 ANQGSEA. The V gene end was trimmed by 6 bases and the J gene end by 9 bases; junction bases not matched to a gene: 9. The CDR3 covers 12 residues. The CDR3 protein is CSVFRTGIQAFF. In nucleotides, the CDR3 is TGCAGCGTGTTCAGGACAGGGATCCAAGCTTTCTTT.

The chain joins TRBV7-6 to TRBJ1-6, with 9 bases aligning to TRBD1. V shed 5 bases and J 7 bases; nucleotides not matched to a gene: 6. Germline values: CDR1 SGHVS, CDR2 FNYEAQ. The CDR3 is 15 amino acids. The CDR3 bases are TGTGCCAGCAGCATCGGACAGGGGAGGAATTCACCCCTCCACTTT. Amino acids: CASSIGQGRNSPLHF.

This chain links TRBV7-9 with TRBJ2-1; 10 bases match TRBD2. The CDR3 has 16 residues. Trimming cost V 4 bases and J 4 bases; bases outside gene matches: 7. CDR1 and CDR2 from the germline V gene are SEHNR and FQNEAQ (reference sequence). For the CDR3, the DNA is TGTGCCAGCAGCTGGTCGCGGACTAGCGGTTACAATGAGCAGTTCTTC. It specifies CASSWSRTSGYNEQFF.

The chain carries TRBV6-5 and TRBJ2-7; tentatively, D is TRBD2 (6 bases). Germline V gene data show CDR1 as MNHEY and CDR2 as SVGAGI. The CDR3 is made up of 14 amino acids. V was pared by 7 bases and J by 6 bases, with 19 bases between. The CDR3 reads CASTLTPGEFEQYF. In nucleotides, the CDR3 is TGTGCCAGCACCCTCACCCCGGGGGAGTTCGAGCAGTACTTC.

The table lists this clone with a count of one. CDR3: CASSLAPNSGNTIYF. The CDR3 bases are TGTGCCAGCAGCTTAGCCCCAAACTCTGGAAACACCATATATTTT. This chain connects TRBV11-2 to TRBJ1-3; the D is unclear. CDR3 length: 15 amino acids. Trimming left V 1 base short and J 0 bases short, with 7 bases between. Per germline, CDR1 SGHAT and CDR2 FQNNGV.

The J gene is TRBJ1-3, the V gene TRBV7-6; D remains unclear. This CDR3 has 16 residues. The germline V and J ends were trimmed by 5 bases and 2 bases, with 16 bases remaining between them. The V gene's germline CDR1 is SGHVS and CDR2 FNYEAQ. The CDR3 bases are TGTGCCAGCAGCCCTCAGCTCGGGGAAGCTGGAAACACCATATATTTT. This sequence encodes CASSPQLGEAGNTIYF.

J is TRBJ2-7 and V is TRBV30; possibly TRBD1 for D (5 bases). V was pared by 3 bases and J by 1 base, with 10 bases between. The CDR3 has 13 residues. Germline loops: CDR1 GTSNPN, CDR2 SVGIG (reference sequence). In DNA form, the CDR3 reads TGTGCCTGGAGAGGGGCCCCTTCCTACGAGCAGTACTTC. It specifies CAWRGAPSYEQYF.

In its sample, this clone was seen once. This sequence joins TRBV19 and TRBJ1-2; 11 bases align to TRBD1. The CDR3 runs 14 residues. With 7 bases clipped from V and 4 bases from J, the junction kept 5 bases outside the gene matches. Germline V gives CDR1 LNHDA, CDR2 SQIVND (reference sequence). The CDR3, as DNA: TGTGCCAGTACCGGGACAGGGGGAGGCTATGGCTACACCTTC. Protein sequence: CASTGTGGGYGYTF.

In regard to this clone: The same CDR3 also results from other DNA sequences found in this sample. The chain joins TRBV3-1 (or the pseudogene TRBV3-2) to TRBJ2-7, with 7 bases that match TRBD2. V shed 0 bases and J 3 bases; nucleotides not matched to a gene: 2. The CDR3 spans 14 residues. The germline gives CDR1 LGHDT, CDR2 YNNKEL (reference sequence). This CDR3 reads CASSQEGGDYEQYF. The CDR3 nucleotides are TGTGCCAGCAGCCAAGAGGGGGGGGACTACGAGCAGTACTTC.

The chain joins TRBV6-6 to TRBJ1-5; D possibly corresponds to TRBD1 (5 bases). The ends were cut back, 0 bases at V and 5 bases at J, with 14 bases in the middle. This CDR3 comprises 16 residues. The germline gives CDR1 MNHNY, CDR2 SVGAGI (reference sequence). The CDR3 loop is CASSYSTRTTDQPQHF. CDR3 coding DNA: TGTGCCAGCAGTTACTCGACGAGGACAACTGATCAGCCCCAGCATTTT.

The rearrangement joins TRBV5-1 to TRBJ2-1, with D maybe TRBD1 (6 bases). The V gene lost 4 bases and the J gene lost 7 bases, with 9 bases spanning the gap. The length of the CDR3 is 12 residues. CDR1 and CDR2 from the germline V gene are SGHRS and YFSETQ. CDR3 sequence reads: CASSPDRNEQFF. CDR3 DNA: TGCGCCAGCAGCCCCGACAGGAATGAGCAGTTCTTC.

V gene TRBV2 combines with J gene TRBJ1-2; 7 bases align to TRBD1. The V segment lost 6 bases and the J segment 1 base; nucleotides outside the gene matches: 8. From germline, CDR1 is SNHLY and CDR2 FYNNEI. The CDR3 loop spans 15 amino acids. The CDR3: CASRDRDRDNYGYTF. The CDR3 DNA sequence: TGTGCCAGCAGGGACCGGGACAGAGATAACTATGGCTACACCTTC. The full variable domain, rest sourced from reference TRBV2 and TRBJ1-2, is EPEVTQTPSHQVTQMGQEVILRCVPISNHLYFYWYRQILGQKVEFLVSFYNNEISEKSEIFDDQFSVERPDGSNFTLKIRSTKLEDSAMYFCASRDRDRDNYGYTFGSGTRLTVV.

This chain joins TRBV30 and TRBJ1-1; 7 bases align to TRBD1. Trimming removed 2 bases from V and 5 bases from J; junction bases left unmatched: 5. Germline CDR1 is GTSNPN and CDR2 is SVGIG (reference sequence). The CDR3 is 13 residues long. CDR3 region: CAWSTGDRTEAFF. Here the CDR3 DNA reads TGTGCCTGGAGTACAGGGGATAGAACTGAAGCTTTCTTT.

This clone was detected only once. The chain is built from TRBV24-1 and TRBJ2-1, with 8 positions matching TRBD1. Germline lookup yields CDR1 KGHDR and CDR2 SFDVKD. The CDR3 length is 15 residues. The V gene end was trimmed by 1 base and the J gene end by 7 bases; junction bases not matched to a gene: 5. The CDR3 DNA follows: TGTGCCACCAGTGATTTCGGGACAGGCGAAAATGAGCAGTTCTTC. Its protein is CATSDFGTGENEQFF.

This chain links TRBV5-1 with TRBJ2-1; TRBD2 matches 9 bases. J was trimmed by 4 bases and V by 0 bases; bases with no gene match: 2. This CDR3 comprises 15 residues. Per germline, CDR1 SGHRS and CDR2 YFSETQ. The CDR3 reads CASSLGSGGYNEQFF. CDR3 DNA sequence: TGCGCCAGCAGCTTGGGTAGCGGGGGTTACAATGAGCAGTTCTTC.

The rearrangement joins TRBV10-3 to TRBJ1-1; the D gene is possibly TRBD1 (6 bases). Germline V gives CDR1 ENHRY, CDR2 SYGVKD. This CDR3 has 13 residues. V lost 6 bases to trimming and J lost 4 bases, with 12 bases between them. Here the CDR3 DNA reads TGTGCCATCAGACAGGGCGGGAGCACTGAAGCTTTCTTT. It translates to CAIRQGGSTEAFF.

V gene TRBV4-1 combines with J gene TRBJ1-1, with a weak D call TRBD1 (6 bases). V lost 2 bases to trimming and J lost 3 bases, with 22 bases between them. This CDR3 has 18 amino acids. The germline gives CDR1 MGHRA, CDR2 YSYEKL. CDR3 nucleotide sequence: TGCGCCAGCAGCCAAATTTTCCGACACAGGGCCCTTGACACTGAAGCTTTCTTT. Translating gives CASSQIFRHRALDTEAFF.

This clone has a handful of counts. The chain employs TRBV30 and TRBJ2-2; D is perhaps TRBD2 (5 bases). Germline CDR1 reads GTSNPN; CDR2 reads SVGIG (reference sequence). The CDR3 is 11 residues long. Trimming shortened V by 4 bases and J by 5 bases, and 5 bases separated the two germline ends. The CDR3 coding sequence is TGTGCCTGGACGGGGACCGGGGAGCTGTTTTTT. Encoded protein: CAWTGTGELFF. The full variable domain, in which reference TRBV30 and TRBJ2-2 provide the parts outside the CDR3, is SQTIHQWPATLVQPVGSPLSLECTVEGTSNPNLYWYRQAAGRGLQLLFYSVGIGQISSEVPQNLSASRPQDRQFILSSKKLLLSDSGFYLCAWTGTGELFFGEGSRLTVL.

The chain links TRBV10-3 to TRBJ2-7; D is perhaps TRBD1 (6 bases). The V end was cut by 5 bases, the J end by 5 bases, with 13 bases between. This CDR3 is 13 amino acids long. From germline, CDR1 is ENHRY and CDR2 SYGVKD. The CDR3 nucleotides read TGTGCCATCAGTCGGACAGCTATTGACGAGCAGTACTTC. It codes for CAISRTAIDEQYF.

J is TRBJ1-6 and V is TRBV19; 8 bases fit TRBD1. J was trimmed by 10 bases and V by 4 bases; bases with no gene match: 6. The germline V gene has CDR1 LNHDA and CDR2 SQIVND (reference sequence). The CDR3 runs to 14 residues. CDR3 protein: CASSTTGEGSPLHF. The CDR3 nucleotides are TGTGCCAGTAGTACGACAGGGGAAGGATCACCCCTCCACTTT.

This clone was detected a few times. This chain links TRBV4-2 with TRBJ1-2, with a tentative D call TRBD1 (5 bases). V lost 0 bases, J lost 2 bases, and 10 bases lay in between. Germline values: CDR1 LGHNA, CDR2 YNFKEQ. The CDR3 is 15 amino acids. In nucleotides, the CDR3 is TGTGCCAGCAGCCAAGACACAGGAGTAAACTATGGCTACACCTTC. Encoded protein: CASSQDTGVNYGYTF.

This rearrangement joins TRBV20-1 to TRBJ2-5; D gene uncertain. Germline CDR1 is DFQATT and CDR2 is SNEGSKA (reference sequence). The CDR3 has 11 residues. V was cut by 7 bases and J by 4 bases, with 10 bases left in between. The CDR3 spells CSGLMRETQYF. The DNA for the CDR3 is TGCAGTGGTCTTATGCGAGAGACCCAGTACTTC.

This clone occurred a few times. This rearrangement joins TRBV28 to TRBJ1-5, with 7 bases matching TRBD1. J was trimmed by 6 bases and V by 7 bases; bases with no gene match: 6. The CDR3 has 13 residues. Germline CDR1 and CDR2: MDHEN and SYDVKM. CDR3 region: CASTRQGGQPQHF. The CDR3 DNA follows: TGTGCCAGCACCCGACAGGGTGGTCAGCCCCAGCATTTT.

The chain links TRBV9 to TRBJ2-2, with 8 bases identical to TRBD1. This CDR3 has 15 residues. The germline V gene has CDR1 SGDLS and CDR2 YYNGEE. V dropped 4 bases and J dropped 4; count of bases not matched to a gene: 6. DNA of the CDR3: TGTGCCAGCAGCATCACAGGGGGTCGCACCGGGGAGCTGTTTTTT. This encodes CASSITGGRTGELFF.

The V and J genes are TRBV9 and TRBJ2-1, with TRBD2 matching over 8 bases. The trim removed 4 bases at V and 9 bases at J, leaving 21 bases unmatched. The germline V gene encodes CDR1 SGDLS and CDR2 YYNGEE. CDR3 length: 18 amino acids. The CDR3, as DNA: TGTGCCAGCAGCACCTCCAATGGGCTAGCGGGCTTTGGGGGTGAGCAGTTCTTC. It encodes CASSTSNGLAGFGGEQFF.

The chain uses TRBV5-4 and TRBJ1-4; D not resolved. V was pared by 0 bases and J by 0 bases, with 15 bases between. Per germline, CDR1 SGHNT and CDR2 YYREEE (reference sequence). The CDR3 totals 18 residues. The CDR3 reads CASSLGAGTDATNEKLFF. The CDR3, as DNA: TGTGCCAGCAGCTTGGGGGCGGGAACAGACGCAACTAATGAAAAACTGTTTTTT. The whole variable domain, remainder taken from reference TRBV5-4 and TRBJ1-4, is ETGVTQSPTHLIKTRGQQVTLRCSSQSGHNTVSWYQQALGQGPQFIFQYYREEENGRGNFPPRFSGLQFPNYSSELNVNALELDDSALYLCASSLGAGTDATNEKLFFGSGTQLSVL.